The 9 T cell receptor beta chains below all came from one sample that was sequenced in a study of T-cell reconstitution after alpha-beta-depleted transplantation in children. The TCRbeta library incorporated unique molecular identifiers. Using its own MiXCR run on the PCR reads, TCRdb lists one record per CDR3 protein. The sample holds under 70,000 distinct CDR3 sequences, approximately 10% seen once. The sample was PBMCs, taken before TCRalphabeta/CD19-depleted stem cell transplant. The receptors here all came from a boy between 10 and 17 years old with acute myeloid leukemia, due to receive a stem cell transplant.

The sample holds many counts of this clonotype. CDR3 in DNA: TGCAGTGCTAGAGATCCACAGGGCGGGGGTCAGCCCCAGCATTTT. Encoded protein: CSARDPQGGGQPQHF. The V gene is TRBV20-1, the J gene TRBJ1-5; possible D gene TRBD1, 6 bases. Germline V lookup: CDR1 DFQATT, CDR2 SNEGSKA (reference sequence). Trimming removed 0 bases at V and 6 bases at J, with 15 bases between. The CDR3 has 15 residues.

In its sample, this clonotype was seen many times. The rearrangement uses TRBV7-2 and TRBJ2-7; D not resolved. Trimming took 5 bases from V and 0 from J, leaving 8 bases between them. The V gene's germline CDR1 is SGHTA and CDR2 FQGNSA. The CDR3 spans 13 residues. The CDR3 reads CASSPHRSYEQYV. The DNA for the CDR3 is TGTGCCAGCAGCCCTCACCGCTCCTACGAGCAGTACGTC.

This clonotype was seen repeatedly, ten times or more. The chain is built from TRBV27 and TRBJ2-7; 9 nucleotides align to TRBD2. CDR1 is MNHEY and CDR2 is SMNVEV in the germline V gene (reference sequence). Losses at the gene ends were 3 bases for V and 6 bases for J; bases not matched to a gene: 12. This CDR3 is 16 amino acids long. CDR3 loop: CASSFTGGRASREQYF. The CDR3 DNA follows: TGTGCCAGCAGTTTTACCGGCGGGAGGGCCAGTCGCGAGCAGTACTTC.

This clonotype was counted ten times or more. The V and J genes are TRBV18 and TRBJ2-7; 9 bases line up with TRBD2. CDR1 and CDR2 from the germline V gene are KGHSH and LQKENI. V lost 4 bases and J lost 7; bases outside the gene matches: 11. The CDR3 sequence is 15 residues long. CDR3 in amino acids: CASSLQAGGAGEQYF. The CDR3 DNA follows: TGTGCCAGCTCACTCCAAGCGGGAGGTGCTGGGGAGCAGTACTTC.

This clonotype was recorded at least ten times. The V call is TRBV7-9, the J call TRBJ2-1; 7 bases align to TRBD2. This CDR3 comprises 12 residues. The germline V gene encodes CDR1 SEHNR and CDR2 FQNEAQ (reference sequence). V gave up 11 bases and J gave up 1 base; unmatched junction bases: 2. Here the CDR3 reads CAAGGSYNEQFF. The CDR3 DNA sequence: TGTGCCGCCGGGGGGTCCTACAATGAGCAGTTCTTC.

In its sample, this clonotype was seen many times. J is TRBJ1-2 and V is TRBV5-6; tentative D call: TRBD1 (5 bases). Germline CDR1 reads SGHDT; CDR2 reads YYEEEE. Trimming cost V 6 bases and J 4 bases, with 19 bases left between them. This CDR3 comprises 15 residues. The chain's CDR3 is CASNEGPTETYGYTF. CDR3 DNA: TGTGCCAGCAATGAGGGGCCGACTGAGACCTATGGCTACACCTTC.

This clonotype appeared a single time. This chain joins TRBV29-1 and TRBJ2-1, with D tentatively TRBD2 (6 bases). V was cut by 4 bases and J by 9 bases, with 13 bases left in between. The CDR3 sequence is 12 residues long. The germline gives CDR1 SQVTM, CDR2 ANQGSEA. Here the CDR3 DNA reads TGCAGCGTTGGTGGGGGGAGCGGTGAGCAGTTCTTC. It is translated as CSVGGGSGEQFF.

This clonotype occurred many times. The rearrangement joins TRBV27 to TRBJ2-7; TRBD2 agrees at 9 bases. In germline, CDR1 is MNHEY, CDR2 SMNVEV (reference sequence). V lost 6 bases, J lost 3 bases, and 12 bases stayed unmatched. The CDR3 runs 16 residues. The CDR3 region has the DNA TGTGCCAGCAGCTCGTACCCACGACTAGCGGTCTACGAGCAGTACTTC. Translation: CASSSYPRLAVYEQYF.

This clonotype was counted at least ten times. The CDR3 is CASSGISVWYDEQFF. The CDR3 DNA follows: TGTGCCAGCAGTGGCATAAGCGTCTGGTACGATGAGCAGTTCTTC. V is TRBV6-2 or TRBV6-3 and J is TRBJ2-1; D is uncertain. The CDR3 sequence is 15 residues long. Trimming removed 5 bases from V and 8 bases from J, with 19 bases in between. Looked up from germline, CDR1 is MNHEY and CDR2 is SVGEGT.